The present entry profiles one T cell receptor beta chain with its context. The data were obtained in a study of cytomegalovirus exposure and HLA in healthy donors. The assay was immunoSEQ multiplex PCR, and TCRdb's table has in-frame clones only and misses some. Of some 99,000 clones detected, about 88% appear once; the ten largest clones hold roughly 2.2%. V was cut by 1 base and J by 1 base, with 5 bases left in between. The CDR3 sequence is 13 residues long. The germline gives CDR1 SGHVS, CDR2 FQNEAQ. Sequenced material: PBMCs. The TCR sequence derives from a young woman in good health and CMV-seronegative. The chain carries TRBV7-8 and TRBJ2-7; D is uncertain. In DNA, the CDR3 is TGTGCCAGCAGCTTAGGGGCATCCTACGAGCAGTACTTC. Protein product: CASSLGASYEQYF.